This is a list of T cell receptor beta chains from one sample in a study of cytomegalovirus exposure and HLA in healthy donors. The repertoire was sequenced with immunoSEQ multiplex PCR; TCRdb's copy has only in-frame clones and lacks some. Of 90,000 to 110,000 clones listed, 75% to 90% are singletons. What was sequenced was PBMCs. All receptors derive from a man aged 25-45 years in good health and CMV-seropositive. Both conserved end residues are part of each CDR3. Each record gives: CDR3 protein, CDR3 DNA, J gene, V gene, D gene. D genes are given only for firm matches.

CDR3: CAGRGARFEQYF
DNA: TGTGCCGGCCGGGGGGCGAGATTCGAGCAGTACTTC
J: TRBJ2-7
V: TRBV2
D: .

CDR3: CASSVAGETYEQYF
DNA: TGCGCCAGCAGTGTAGCGGGGGAGACCTACGAGCAGTACTTT
J: TRBJ2-7
V: TRBV10-2
D: TRBD2

CDR3: CASSQGLANTGELFF
DNA: TGCGCCAGCAGCCAGGGACTAGCGAACACCGGGGAGCTGTTTTTT
J: TRBJ2-2
V: TRBV4-1
D: TRBD2

CDR3: CASSFDRGRETQYF
DNA: TGTGCCAGCAGCTTTGACAGGGGCCGGGAGACCCAGTACTTC
J: TRBJ2-5
V: TRBV5-8
D: TRBD1

CDR3: CASKPTAASGNTIYF
DNA: TGTGCCAGCAAACCCACAGCGGCCTCTGGAAACACCATATATTTT
J: TRBJ1-3
V: TRBV6-1
D: .

CDR3: CASNYRGQGTEAFF
DNA: TGCGCCAGCAACTACAGGGGGCAGGGCACTGAAGCTTTCTTT
J: TRBJ1-1
V: TRBV10-2
D: TRBD1

CDR3: CASREPGLVDEQFF
DNA: TGTGCCAGCAGGGAGCCGGGACTAGTGGATGAGCAGTTCTTC
J: TRBJ2-1
V: TRBV5-8
D: TRBD2

CDR3: CASSVPTSGVTDTQYF
DNA: TGTGCCAGCAGCGTTCCAACTAGCGGGGTCACAGATACGCAGTATTTT
J: TRBJ2-3
V: TRBV9
D: TRBD2

CDR3: CASSQDRGAYEQYF
DNA: TGTGCCAGCAGCCAAGACAGGGGGGCCTACGAGCAGTACTTC
J: TRBJ2-7
V: TRBV7-2
D: TRBD1

CDR3: CARSLAMGREKLFF
DNA: TGTGCCAGAAGCTTGGCCATGGGGAGAGAAAAACTGTTTTTT
J: TRBJ1-4
V: TRBV5-3
D: .

CDR3: CASSPDRQFGYTF
DNA: TGTGCCAGCAGCCCAGACAGGCAGTTTGGCTACACCTTC
J: TRBJ1-2
V: TRBV5-6
D: .

CDR3: CAWSGDRRGKLFF
DNA: TGTGCCTGGAGCGGGGACCGGAGGGGAAAACTGTTTTTT
J: TRBJ1-4
V: TRBV30
D: .

CDR3: CASSLDTGTEKLFF
DNA: TGTGCCAGCAGCTTAGATACAGGGACCGAAAAACTGTTTTTT
J: TRBJ1-4
V: TRBV7-9
D: .

CDR3: CSAGSNEQFF
DNA: TGCAGTGCTGGGAGCAATGAGCAGTTCTTC
J: TRBJ2-1
V: TRBV20-1
D: .

CDR3: CASSHQYEQYF
DNA: TGTGCCAGCAGCCACCAGTACGAGCAGTACTTC
J: TRBJ2-7
V: TRBV5-8
D: .

CDR3: CAWTSGQGSTYGYTF
DNA: TGTGCCTGGACGTCTGGACAGGGTAGTACCTATGGCTACACCTTC
J: TRBJ1-2
V: TRBV30
D: TRBD1